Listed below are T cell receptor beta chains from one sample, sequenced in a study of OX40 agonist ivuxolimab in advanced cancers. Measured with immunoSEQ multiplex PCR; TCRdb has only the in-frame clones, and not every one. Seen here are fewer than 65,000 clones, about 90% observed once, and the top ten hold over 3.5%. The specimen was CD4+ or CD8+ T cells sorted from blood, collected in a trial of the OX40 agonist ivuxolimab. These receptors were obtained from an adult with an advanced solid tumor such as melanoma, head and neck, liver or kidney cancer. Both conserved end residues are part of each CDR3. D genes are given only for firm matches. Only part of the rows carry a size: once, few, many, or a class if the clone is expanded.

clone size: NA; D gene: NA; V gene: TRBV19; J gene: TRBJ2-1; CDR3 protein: CASSMGSSYNEQFF; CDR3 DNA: TGTGCCAGTAGTATGGGGAGCTCCTACAATGAGCAGTTCTTC
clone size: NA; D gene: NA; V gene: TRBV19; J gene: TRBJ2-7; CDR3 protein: CASSIAAGATYEQYF; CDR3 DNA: TGTGCCAGTAGTATTGCGGCAGGGGCGACCTACGAGCAGTACTTC
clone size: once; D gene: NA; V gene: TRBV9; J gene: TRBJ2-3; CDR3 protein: CASSPVRSSTDTQYF; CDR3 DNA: TGTGCCAGCAGCCCCGTGCGGAGTAGCACAGATACGCAGTATTTT
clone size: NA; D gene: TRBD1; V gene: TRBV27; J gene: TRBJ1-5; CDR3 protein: CASSLRGQGSFGARPQHF; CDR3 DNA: TGTGCCAGCAGTTTAAGGGGACAGGGTAGTTTTGGAGCTCGGCCCCAGCATTTT
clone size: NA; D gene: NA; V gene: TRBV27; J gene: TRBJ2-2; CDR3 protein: CASSLFTGELFF; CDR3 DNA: TGTGCCAGCAGTTTATTCACCGGGGAGCTGTTTTTT
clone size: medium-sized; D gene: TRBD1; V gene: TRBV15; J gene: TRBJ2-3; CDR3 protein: CATSQTGGATDTQYF; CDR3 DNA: TGTGCCACCAGCCAGACAGGGGGGGCCACAGATACGCAGTATTTT
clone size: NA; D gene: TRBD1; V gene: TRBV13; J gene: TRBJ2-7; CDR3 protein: CASSARTGHEQYF; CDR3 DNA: TGTGCCAGCAGCGCCCGGACAGGCCACGAGCAGTACTTC
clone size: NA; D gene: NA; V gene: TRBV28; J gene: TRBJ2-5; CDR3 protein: CASSRRTTKGQETQYF; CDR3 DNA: TGTGCCAGCAGCAGACGGACAACTAAGGGGCAAGAGACCCAGTACTTC
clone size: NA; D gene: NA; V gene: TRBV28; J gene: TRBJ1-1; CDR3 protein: CASSFWQGVSTEAFF; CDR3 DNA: TGTGCCAGCAGTTTTTGGCAGGGAGTAAGCACTGAAGCTTTCTTT
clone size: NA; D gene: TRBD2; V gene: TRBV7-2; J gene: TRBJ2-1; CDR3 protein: CASSLAGDWGEQFF; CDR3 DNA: TGTGCCAGCAGTTTAGCGGGAGACTGGGGTGAGCAGTTCTTC
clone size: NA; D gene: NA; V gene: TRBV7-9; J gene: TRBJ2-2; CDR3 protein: CASSHLVTGELFF; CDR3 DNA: TGTGCCAGCAGCCACCTAGTCACCGGGGAGCTGTTTTTT
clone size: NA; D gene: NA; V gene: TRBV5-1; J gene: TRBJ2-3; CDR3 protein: CASSLASDTQYF; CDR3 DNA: TGCGCCAGCAGCTTGGCGTCAGATACGCAGTATTTT
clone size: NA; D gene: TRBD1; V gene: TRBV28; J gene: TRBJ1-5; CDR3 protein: CASSLRGTGVQPQHF; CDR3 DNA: TGTGCCAGCAGTTTACGGGGGACAGGGGTCCAGCCCCAGCATTTT
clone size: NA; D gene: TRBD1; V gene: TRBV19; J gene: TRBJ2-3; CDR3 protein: CASSITTGITDTQYF; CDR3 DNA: TGTGCCAGTAGTATAACGACAGGGATCACAGATACGCAGTATTTT
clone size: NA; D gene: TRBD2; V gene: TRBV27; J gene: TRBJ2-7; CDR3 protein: CASSSIAGPTYEQYF; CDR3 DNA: TGTGCCAGCAGTTCCATAGCGGGACCCACCTACGAGCAGTACTTC
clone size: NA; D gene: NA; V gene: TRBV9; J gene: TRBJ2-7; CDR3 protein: CASSVERDNPYEQYF; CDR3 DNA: TGTGCCAGCAGCGTAGAAAGGGACAATCCCTACGAGCAGTACTTC
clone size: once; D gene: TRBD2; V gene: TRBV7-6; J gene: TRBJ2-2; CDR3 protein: CASSEISVRGGTGELFF; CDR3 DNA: TGTGCCAGCAGCGAAATCTCTGTCCGGGGGGGCACCGGGGAGCTGTTTTTT
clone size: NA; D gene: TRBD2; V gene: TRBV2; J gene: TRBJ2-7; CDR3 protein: CASSEAGTSGGYEQYF; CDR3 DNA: TGTGCCAGCAGTGAAGCCGGGACTAGCGGGGGATACGAGCAGTACTTC
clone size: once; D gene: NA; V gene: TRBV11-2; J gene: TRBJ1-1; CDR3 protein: CASSLVRLEAFF; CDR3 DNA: TGTGCCAGCAGCTTAGTCCGGCTGGAAGCTTTCTTT
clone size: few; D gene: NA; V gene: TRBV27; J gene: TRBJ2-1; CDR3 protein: CASSVTGFPTSSYNEQFF; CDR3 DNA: TGTGCCAGCAGTGTTACAGGGTTCCCCACGAGCTCCTACAATGAGCAGTTCTTC
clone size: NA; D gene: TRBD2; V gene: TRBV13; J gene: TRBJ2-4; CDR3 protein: CASSPRLAGENIQYF; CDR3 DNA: TGTGCCAGCAGCCCCCGACTAGCGGGGGAAAACATTCAGTACTTC
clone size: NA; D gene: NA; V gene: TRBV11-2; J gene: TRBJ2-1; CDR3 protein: CASSQGGLYQYNEQFF; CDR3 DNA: TGTGCCAGCAGCCAAGGGGGACTATACCAATACAATGAGCAGTTCTTC
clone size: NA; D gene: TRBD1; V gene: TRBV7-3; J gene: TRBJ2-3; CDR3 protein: CASSSGQGAPSTDTQYF; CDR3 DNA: TGTGCCAGCAGCTCGGGACAGGGGGCCCCTAGCACAGATACGCAGTATTTT
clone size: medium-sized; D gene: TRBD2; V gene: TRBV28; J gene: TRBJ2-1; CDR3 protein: CASSLLVAGDHEQFF; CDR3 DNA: TGTGCCAGCAGTTTATTGGTAGCGGGAGATCATGAGCAGTTCTTC
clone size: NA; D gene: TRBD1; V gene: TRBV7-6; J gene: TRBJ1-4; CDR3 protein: CASSLDRTGKEEKLFF; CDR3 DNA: TGTGCCAGCAGCTTAGACCGGACAGGGAAAGAGGAAAAACTGTTTTTT
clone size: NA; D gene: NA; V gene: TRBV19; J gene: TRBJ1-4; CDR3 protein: CASTMIFGGPNEKLFF; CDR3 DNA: TGTGCCAGTACCATGATTTTTGGGGGGCCTAATGAAAAACTGTTTTTT
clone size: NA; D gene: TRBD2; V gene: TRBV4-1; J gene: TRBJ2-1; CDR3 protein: CASSQGLAGSYNEQFF; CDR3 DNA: TGCGCCAGCAGCCAAGGACTAGCGGGTTCCTACAATGAGCAGTTCTTC
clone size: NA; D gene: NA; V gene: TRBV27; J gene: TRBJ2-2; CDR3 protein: CASSPGYGLPNTGELFF; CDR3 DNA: TGTGCCAGCAGTCCTGGGTACGGGCTTCCGAACACCGGGGAGCTGTTTTTT
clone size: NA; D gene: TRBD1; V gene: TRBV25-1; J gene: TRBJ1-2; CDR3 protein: CASSLGDRHGYTF; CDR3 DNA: TGTGCCAGCAGCCTCGGGGACAGGCATGGCTACACCTTC
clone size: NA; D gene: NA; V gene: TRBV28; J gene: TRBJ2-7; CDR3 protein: CASSYGGPEQYF; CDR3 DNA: TGTGCCAGCAGTTATGGGGGCCCCGAGCAGTACTTC
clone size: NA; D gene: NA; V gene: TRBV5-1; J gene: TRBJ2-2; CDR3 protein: CASSLDVRSNTGELFF; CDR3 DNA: TGCGCCAGCAGCTTGGATGTCAGGAGCAACACCGGGGAGCTGTTTTTT
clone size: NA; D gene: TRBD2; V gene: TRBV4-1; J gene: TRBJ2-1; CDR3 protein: CASSQGTSGRDEQFF; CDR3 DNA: TGCGCCAGCAGCCAAGGGACTAGCGGTCGGGATGAGCAGTTCTTC
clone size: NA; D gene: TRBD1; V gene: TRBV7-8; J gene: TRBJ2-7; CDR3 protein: CASSAPGQGTYEQYF; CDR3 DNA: TGTGCCAGCAGCGCCCCGGGACAGGGTACCTACGAGCAGTACTTC
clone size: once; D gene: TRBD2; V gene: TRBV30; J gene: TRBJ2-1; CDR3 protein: CAWAGGSMNEQFF; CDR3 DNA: TGTGCCTGGGCGGGCGGGAGTATGAATGAGCAGTTCTTC
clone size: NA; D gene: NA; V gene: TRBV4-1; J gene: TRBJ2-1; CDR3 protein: CASTLELGGYNEQFF; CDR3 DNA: TGCGCCAGTACCCTGGAGCTGGGGGGTTACAATGAGCAGTTCTTC
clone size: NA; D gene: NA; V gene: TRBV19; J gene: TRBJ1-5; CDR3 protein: CASSKGLVGFQPQHF; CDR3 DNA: TGTGCCAGTAGTAAGGGACTCGTCGGGTTTCAGCCCCAGCATTTT
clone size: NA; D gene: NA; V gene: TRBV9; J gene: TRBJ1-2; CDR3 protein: CASNNRINYGYTF; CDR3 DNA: TGTGCCAGCAATAACAGAATTAACTATGGCTACACCTTC
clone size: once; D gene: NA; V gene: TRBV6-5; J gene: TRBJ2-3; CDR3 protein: CASSYSVLGNTQYF; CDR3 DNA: TGTGCCAGCAGTTACTCGGTCTTGGGAAATACGCAGTATTTT
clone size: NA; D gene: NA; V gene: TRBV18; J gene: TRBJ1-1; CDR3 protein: CASSPSKGVLYTEAFF; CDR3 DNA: TGTGCCAGCTCACCATCGAAGGGGGTGCTTTACACTGAAGCTTTCTTT
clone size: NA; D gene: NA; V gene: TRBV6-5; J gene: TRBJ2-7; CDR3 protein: CASSYNAPQQGYEQYF; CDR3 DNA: TGTGCCAGCAGTTACAACGCCCCACAACAGGGCTACGAGCAGTACTTC
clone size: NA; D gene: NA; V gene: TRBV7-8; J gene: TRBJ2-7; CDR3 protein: CASSLIMGHKNEQYF; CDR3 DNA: TGTGCCAGCAGCTTAATTATGGGGCATAAGAACGAGCAGTACTTC
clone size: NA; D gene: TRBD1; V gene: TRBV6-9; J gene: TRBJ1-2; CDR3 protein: CASSYLDRGWGYTF; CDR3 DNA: TGTGCCAGCAGTTATCTGGACAGGGGGTGGGGCTACACCTTC
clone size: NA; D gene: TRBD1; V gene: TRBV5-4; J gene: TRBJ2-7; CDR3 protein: CASSGDSLSYEQYF; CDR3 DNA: TGTGCCAGCAGCGGGGACAGTCTCTCCTACGAGCAGTACTTC
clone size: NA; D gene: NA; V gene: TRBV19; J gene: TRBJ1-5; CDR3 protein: CASSLVGASNQPQHF; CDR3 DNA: TGTGCCAGTAGTCTTGTAGGGGCGAGCAATCAGCCCCAGCATTTT
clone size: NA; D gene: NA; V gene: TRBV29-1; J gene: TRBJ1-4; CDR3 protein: CSVAGGANEKLFF; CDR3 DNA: TGCAGCGTTGCCGGAGGCGCTAATGAAAAACTGTTTTTT
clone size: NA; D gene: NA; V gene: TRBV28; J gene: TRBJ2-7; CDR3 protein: CASTTGSYEQYF; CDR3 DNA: TGTGCCAGCACCACGGGCAGCTACGAGCAGTACTTC